One and the same sample provided the 2 T cell receptor beta chains below, sequenced in a study of blood T cell repertoires in COVID-19. This table comes from immunoSEQ multiplex PCR, and its TCRdb copy is limited to in-frame clones, with some not included. The sample lists 87,000 or so clones, approximately 88% occurring once. The specimen sequenced was peripheral blood. These receptors originate from an older man with acute or convalescent COVID-19.

The V gene is TRBV5-1, the J gene TRBJ1-2; 7 bases are shared with TRBD1. Germline V gene data show CDR1 as SGHRS and CDR2 as YFSETQ. The trim removed 2 bases at V and 4 bases at J, leaving 5 bases unmatched. The CDR3 length is 14 residues. The CDR3 nucleotides read TGCGCCAGCAGCTTCCACCGGGACAGCTATGGCTACACCTTC. It is translated as CASSFHRDSYGYTF.

The gene calls are TRBV19 and TRBJ1-6, with TRBD1 matching over 7 bases. This CDR3 has 15 amino acids. The germline V gene encodes CDR1 LNHDA and CDR2 SQIVND (reference sequence). V lost 4 bases and J lost 6; bases outside the gene matches: 6. This chain's CDR3 is CASSTTRDSNSPLHF. CDR3 nucleotides: TGTGCCAGTAGTACAACCCGGGACAGTAATTCACCCCTCCACTTT.